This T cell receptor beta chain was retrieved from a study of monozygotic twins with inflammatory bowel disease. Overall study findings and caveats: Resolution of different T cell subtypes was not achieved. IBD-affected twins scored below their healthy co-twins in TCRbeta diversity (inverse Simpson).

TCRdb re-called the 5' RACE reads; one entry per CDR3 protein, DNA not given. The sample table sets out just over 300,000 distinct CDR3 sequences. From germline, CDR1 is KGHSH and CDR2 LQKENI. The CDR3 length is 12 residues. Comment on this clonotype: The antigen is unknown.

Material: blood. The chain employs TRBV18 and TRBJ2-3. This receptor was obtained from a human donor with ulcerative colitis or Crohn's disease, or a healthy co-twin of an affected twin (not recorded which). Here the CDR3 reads CASSPPGGTQYF.